Below, one T cell receptor (beta chain) is given with its context. Its antigen is not identified. CDR1 and CDR2 from the germline V gene are MNHNY and SVGAGI (reference sequence). This CDR3 region has 16 residues. V shed 5 bases, J shed 5 bases, and the junction held 10 bases outside the gene matches. This sample was taken from a study of shared clonotypes between healthy human individuals. Overall study context: The cohort had two women and a few men, ages 18 to 49. CD4 naive cells filled three plates per donor, CD4 memory three, CD8 naive two and CD8 memory one.

The data were produced by immunoSEQ multiplex PCR, yet TCRdb's version contains in-frame clones alone and is incomplete. Among about 1.1 million clones, around 77% were seen once, and the ten largest hold about 0.94%. Overall study results and limits: Sample collection involved blood only; tissue repertoires are likely different. A generally larger estimated richness was seen in naive subsets than in memory subsets.

This sequence originates from a man aged 18-30 years in good health. Some clones in this sample may be carry-over from other donors' samples. The chain couples TRBV6-6 to TRBJ2-5; TRBD2 aligns across 11 bases. The sequencing sample was made of memory CD4+ T cells from PBMCs. Subset: CD45RA-negative fraction. The CDR3 nucleotides read TGTGCCAGCAGTCAGACCAGACTAGCGGGAAGGGAGACCCAGTACTTC. Protein sequence: CASSQTRLAGRETQYF.